This T cell receptor (beta chain) came from a study of T cell changes during pregnancy in multiple sclerosis (dated by TCRdb to the late 2010s). For the study in its entirety: The study examined how the T cell repertoire changed over the course of pregnancy in women with multiple sclerosis.

Remarks on this clone: This clone's antigen is unknown. Base qualities were left out, and no much larger clone turns up one base away.

Unmatched junction bases come to 9, with V trimmed by 0 bases and J by 14 bases. Reading from cysteine to phenylalanine, the CDR3 counts 15 amino acids. Of all the DNA, just the CDR3 is kept, 45 bases in frame from base 1. CDR1 and CDR2, per the germline V gene, are MNHEY and SVGAGI. Receptor libraries were prepared by the immunoSEQ multiplex PCR assay. Held by TCRdb, this immuneACCESS table contains in-frame sequences only and omits some clones. Under half of the omission traces to an unresolved V gene where checked; the cause of the rest is unknown. The sample records roughly 40,000 clones, 90% to 95% of which are singletons. Together, the top ten hold about 8% of the sample.

The source of this sequence is a female donor with multiple sclerosis, enrolled in a pregnancy study. The sample consisted of CD8+ T cells from peripheral blood mononuclear cells, taken before pregnancy. The rearrangement combines TRBV6-5 with TRBJ2-1; 11 bases in the middle match TRBD2. This receptor has the CDR3 CASSYSTSGRDLEFF. The nucleotides are TGTGCCAGCAGTTACTCCACTAGCGGGAGAGACCTAGAGTTCTTC.